Below are 15 T cell receptor beta chains sequenced from a single sample in a study of T cell responses to AZD1222 COVID-19 vaccine. The repertoire was sequenced with immunoSEQ multiplex PCR; TCRdb's copy has only in-frame clones and lacks some. This sample carries roughly 140,000 clones, just under 95% of them seen once, and the ten largest clones take around 1.7%. This specimen was peripheral blood, taken on day 0 of AZD1222 vaccination. Receptors originate from an adult in good health.

The chain joins TRBV29-1 to TRBJ2-3; no reliable D call. CDR3 size: 16 residues. Germline lookup yields CDR1 SQVTM and CDR2 ANQGSEA. Trimming cost V 4 bases and J 2 bases, with 19 bases left between them. In DNA form, the CDR3 reads TGCAGCGTTGGAACCCTACTTACTACAGCCACAGATACGCAGTATTTT. It codes for CSVGTLLTTATDTQYF.

The chain carries TRBV28 and TRBJ2-7; D may be TRBD1 (5 bases). This CDR3 is built from 13 residues. V gave up 7 bases and J gave up 5 bases, with 15 bases separating them. Germline CDR1 MDHEN, CDR2 SYDVKM. The CDR3 region is CASKVQGMDEQYF. CDR3 nucleotides: TGTGCCAGCAAGGTTCAGGGTATGGACGAGCAGTACTTC.

In its sample, this clone was seen once. V is TRBV2 and J is TRBJ1-2; tentative D call: TRBD1 (6 bases). The CDR3 has 14 residues. Between the trimmed V and J ends, which lost 6 bases and 3 bases, there was a span of 14 bases. The V gene's germline CDR1 is SNHLY and CDR2 FYNNEI. CDR3 bases: TGTGCCAGCAGAGAACAGGGTTCCGACTATGGCTACACCTTC. Translating gives CASREQGSDYGYTF.

V and J are TRBV15 and TRBJ1-1; D may be TRBD1 (6 bases). The germline V gene encodes CDR1 LNHNV and CDR2 YYDKDF (reference sequence). Trimming took off 0 bases at V and 6 bases at J, with 8 bases between the two ends. The CDR3 loop spans 13 amino acids. The CDR3 nucleotides are TGTGCCACCAGCAGAGATGAGGGGGCTGAAGCTTTCTTT. Translation: CATSRDEGAEAFF.

The CDR3, as DNA: TGTGCCAGTAGTATCATGACTAGCGGGAGGGATCCACTCTACGAGCAGTACTTC. Translating it yields CASSIMTSGRDPLYEQYF. The chain carries TRBV19 and TRBJ2-7, with 14 nucleotides matching TRBD2. The trim removed 3 bases at V and 3 bases at J, leaving 10 bases unmatched. The CDR3 is 18 residues long. Germline assignment: CDR1 LNHDA and CDR2 SQIVND (reference sequence).

This chain links TRBV5-1 with TRBJ2-3, with 12 bases lining up with TRBD2. The germline V gene encodes CDR1 SGHRS and CDR2 YFSETQ. This CDR3 region has 16 residues. The junction had 6 bases not matched to a gene; V was cut back by 4 bases and J by 3 bases. CDR3 nucleotide sequence: TGCGCCAGCAGCCCCGGAACTAGCGGGAGGACAGATACGCAGTATTTT. Amino acids: CASSPGTSGRTDTQYF.

This clone was observed a single time. The genes are TRBV7-2 and TRBJ2-3, with 7 bases fitting TRBD1. The CDR3 covers 13 residues. Germline lookup yields CDR1 SGHTA and CDR2 FQGNSA. With V trimmed by 3 bases and J by 4 bases, 1 base remained unmatched. The CDR3, as DNA: TGTGCCAGCAGCTTGACAGGGCCAGATACGCAGTATTTT. Protein sequence: CASSLTGPDTQYF.

The chain employs TRBV18 and TRBJ1-6; maybe TRBD1 (5 bases). Between the trimmed V and J ends, which lost 1 base and 8 bases, there was a span of 12 bases. This CDR3 has 15 residues. Germline CDR1 reads KGHSH; CDR2 reads LQKENI. The CDR3 loop reads CASSPRGTADSPLHF. The CDR3 DNA reads TGTGCCAGCTCACCACGGGGCACGGCGGATTCACCCCTCCACTTT.

The chain couples TRBV30 to TRBJ2-6; possible D gene TRBD2, 5 bases. This CDR3 is built from 14 residues. Germline assignment: CDR1 GTSNPN and CDR2 SVGIG (reference sequence). The CDR3 nucleotides are TGTGCGAGCGGAGGAACCTCTGGGGCCAACGTCCTGACTTTC. The encoded protein is CASGGTSGANVLTF. The full variable domain, rest sourced from reference TRBV30 and TRBJ2-6, is SQTIHQWPATLVQPVGSPLSLECTVEGTSNPNLYWYRQAAGRGLQLLFYSVGIGQISSEVPQNLSASRPQDRQFILSSKKLLLSDSGFYLCASGGTSGANVLTFGAGSRLTVL.

V is TRBV30 and J is TRBJ1-5; unclear D gene. The length of the CDR3 is 13 residues. Germline CDR1 and CDR2: GTSNPN and SVGIG (reference sequence). V gave up 0 bases and J gave up 7 bases, with 10 bases separating them. CDR3 coding DNA: TGTGCCTGGAGTGTGACCCATGGACAGCCCCAGCATTTT. Protein: CAWSVTHGQPQHF. The full variable domain, completed using reference TRBV30 and TRBJ1-5, is SQTIHQWPATLVQPVGSPLSLECTVEGTSNPNLYWYRQAAGRGLQLLFYSVGIGQISSEVPQNLSASRPQDRQFILSSKKLLLSDSGFYLCAWSVTHGQPQHFGDGTRLSIL.

The rearrangement joins TRBV5-4 to TRBJ2-7; possibly TRBD1 for D (5 bases). Germline loops: CDR1 SGHNT, CDR2 YYREEE (reference sequence). V lost 0 bases and J 5 bases, leaving 9 bases between the germline ends. The CDR3 is 13 residues long. In nucleotides, the CDR3 is TGTGCCAGCAGCTTGGCCTCAGGGAACGAGCAGTACTTC. Protein sequence: CASSLASGNEQYF.

The CDR3 region has the DNA TGCGCCAGCAGTGAGTCTAGGAATGAGCAGTTCTTC. It codes for CASSESRNEQFF. The rearrangement uses TRBV10-1 and TRBJ2-1; no definite D call. The length of the CDR3 is 12 residues. CDR1 and CDR2 from the germline V gene are WNHNN and SYGVQD (reference sequence). Trimming stripped 0 bases from V and 7 bases from J, with 4 bases between.

The V gene is TRBV5-1, the J gene TRBJ2-3; D not certain. The CDR3 has 13 residues. Germline CDR1 SGHRS, CDR2 YFSETQ. Trimming left V 0 bases short and J 3 bases short, with 5 bases between. For the CDR3, the DNA is TGCGCCAGCAGCTTGGCCGGGACAGATACGCAGTATTTT. Translating it yields CASSLAGTDTQYF.

This clone appeared a single time. DNA for the CDR3: TGCGCCAGCAGCCAACGCCAGATCGCCTTCAGGAAGGGTCTAGCTAACTATGGCTACACCTTC. Its protein is CASSQRQIAFRKGLANYGYTF. The chain is built from TRBV4-1 and TRBJ1-2; D ambiguous. V was shortened by 2 bases and J by 0 bases, with 28 bases between the two germline ends. The CDR3 runs 21 residues. Germline CDR1 MGHRA, CDR2 YSYEKL.

The chain couples TRBV10-1 to TRBJ2-2; no clear D. The V and J ends lost 0 bases and 6 bases respectively, with 5 bases between them. Germline CDR1 is WNHNN and CDR2 is SYGVQD (reference sequence). This CDR3 has 13 amino acids. CDR3 in amino acids: CASSESPSGELFF. The CDR3 DNA follows: TGCGCCAGCAGTGAGTCTCCCTCCGGGGAGCTGTTTTTT.